What follows are 27 T cell receptor beta chains derived from one specimen sequenced in a study of siplizumab effects on memory and regulatory T cells. Profiling relied on immunoSEQ multiplex PCR, and the TCRdb table lists in-frame clones only, not all of them. This table has 99,000 or so clones, 93% appearing once. Sequenced: CD4+ T cells sorted from blood. All receptors come from a human donor in good health.

V is TRBV27 and J is TRBJ2-7; 7 bases are shared with TRBD2. The germline gives CDR1 MNHEY, CDR2 SMNVEV (reference sequence). This CDR3 has 15 amino acids. The V segment lost 6 bases and the J segment 4 bases; nucleotides outside the gene matches: 12. CDR3 region: CASRATGGSSYEQYF. The CDR3 nucleotides are TGTGCCAGCAGAGCTACTGGCGGGAGTTCTTACGAGCAGTACTTC.

This chain connects TRBV7-9 to TRBJ1-1, with TRBD1 as a possible D gene (6 bases). Trimming removed 5 bases at V and 4 bases at J, with 20 bases between. The CDR3 is 16 residues long. Germline V gives CDR1 SEHNR, CDR2 FQNEAQ (reference sequence). The CDR3 is CASSKSGARSGTEAFF. The CDR3 DNA reads TGTGCCAGCAGCAAATCAGGGGCCCGCAGCGGCACTGAAGCTTTCTTT.

V gene TRBV15 combines with J gene TRBJ2-7, with 7 bases lining up with TRBD2. CDR1 and CDR2 (germline): LNHNV, YYDKDF (reference sequence). V was clipped by 10 bases and J by 0 bases; unmatched bases: 12. The CDR3 loop spans 15 amino acids. The CDR3 reads CASSLGRERSYEQYF. CDR3 nucleotides: TGTGCCAGCTCCTTGGGGAGGGAACGCTCCTACGAGCAGTACTTC.

The chain is built from TRBV30 and TRBJ1-1; TRBD1 might be the D (5 bases). V was pared by 0 bases and J by 0 bases, with 8 bases between. Germline V lookup: CDR1 GTSNPN, CDR2 SVGIG (reference sequence). CDR3 size: 14 residues. CDR3 amino acids: CAWSVGRMNTEAFF. CDR3 coding DNA: TGTGCCTGGAGTGTGGGACGGATGAACACTGAAGCTTTCTTT. Full variable domain (outside the CDR3, taken from reference TRBV30 and TRBJ1-1): SQTIHQWPATLVQPVGSPLSLECTVEGTSNPNLYWYRQAAGRGLQLLFYSVGIGQISSEVPQNLSASRPQDRQFILSSKKLLLSDSGFYLCAWSVGRMNTEAFFGQGTRLTVV.

The CDR3 spells CASSLEGAIGYTF. The CDR3 bases are TGTGCCAGCAGCTTAGAGGGAGCAATTGGCTACACCTTC. The V gene is TRBV7-9, the J gene TRBJ1-2; D not certain. Germline loops: CDR1 SEHNR, CDR2 FQNEAQ (reference sequence). V was clipped by 1 base and J by 7 bases, with 10 bases between them. The CDR3 length is 13 residues.

V is TRBV6-1 and J is TRBJ2-5; D is ambiguous. The CDR3 has 12 amino acids. The V gene lost 3 bases and the J gene lost 1 base, with 3 bases spanning the gap. Germline CDR1 and CDR2: MNHNS and SASEGT. CDR3 amino acids: CASSDLQETQYF. The DNA of the CDR3 is TGTGCCAGCAGTGATCTCCAAGAGACCCAGTACTTC.

A single count supports this clone. This rearrangement joins TRBV13 to TRBJ1-1, with D uncertain. Trimming shortened V by 0 bases and J by 1 base, and 9 bases separated the two germline ends. CDR1 PRHDT and CDR2 FYEKMQ come from the germline V gene (reference sequence). CDR3 length: 15 residues. The CDR3, as DNA: TGTGCCAGCAGCTTAGGACCTTCTGGGAACACTGAAGCTTTCTTT. Amino acid sequence: CASSLGPSGNTEAFF.

The chain uses TRBV15 and TRBJ2-7; D remains unclear. Germline V gene sequence: CDR1 LNHNV, CDR2 YYDKDF (reference sequence). The CDR3 runs 13 residues. V was trimmed by 0 bases and J by 7 bases, leaving 10 bases between them. The CDR3 nucleotides read TGTGCCACCAGCAGAGACCTATCATTGGAGCAGTACTTC. Translation gives CATSRDLSLEQYF.

This clone was seen only once. The chain combines TRBV7-7 with TRBJ2-1; D is possibly TRBD1 or TRBD2 (6 bases each). The germline V gene encodes CDR1 SSHAT and CDR2 FNYEAQ (reference sequence). This CDR3 region has 14 residues. The CDR3 protein is CASALRGVYNEQFF. CDR3 DNA: TGTGCTAGCGCGCTGAGGGGGGTCTACAATGAGCAGTTCTTC.

The V call is TRBV11-3, the J call TRBJ2-4, with 8 bases fitting TRBD2. CDR1 and CDR2 from the germline V gene are SGHNT and YENEEA. The length of the CDR3 is 17 residues. With 4 bases clipped from V and 0 bases from J, the junction kept 8 bases outside the gene matches. CDR3 region: CASSSGRLAGAKNIQYF. The CDR3 DNA reads TGTGCCAGCAGCTCAGGAAGGCTAGCGGGAGCCAAAAACATTCAGTACTTC.

This clone was seen just once. This chain uses TRBV18 with TRBJ2-1, with 12 positions matching TRBD2. The CDR3 sequence is 17 residues long. The V gene end was trimmed by 3 bases and the J gene end by 4 bases; junction bases not matched to a gene: 7. Germline CDR1 and CDR2: KGHSH and LQKENI. This CDR3 reads CASSPPTSGRLYNEQFF. CDR3 coding DNA: TGTGCCAGCTCACCGCCAACTAGCGGGAGGCTTTACAATGAGCAGTTCTTC.

The rearrangement joins TRBV19 to TRBJ2-3; 10 positions match TRBD2. This CDR3 region has 16 residues. Germline V lookup: CDR1 LNHDA, CDR2 SQIVND (reference sequence). V shed 6 bases, J shed 3 bases, and the junction held 9 bases outside the gene matches. The CDR3 region is CASSPWASGRTDTQYF. The CDR3 DNA follows: TGTGCCAGTAGCCCTTGGGCTAGCGGGAGAACAGATACGCAGTATTTT.

The rearrangement uses TRBV6-5 and TRBJ2-6; 8 nucleotides line up with TRBD2. With 2 bases clipped from V and 0 bases from J, the junction kept 0 bases outside the gene matches. CDR1 MNHEY and CDR2 SVGAGI come from the germline V gene. CDR3 size: 16 residues. The CDR3 sequence is CASSYTSGSGANVLTF. DNA of the CDR3: TGTGCCAGCAGTTACACTAGCGGCTCTGGGGCCAACGTCCTGACTTTC.

J is TRBJ1-3 and V is TRBV9; D is undetermined. The CDR3 is 13 amino acids. V shed 4 bases and J shed 8 bases, with 13 bases lying between them. Per germline, CDR1 SGDLS and CDR2 YYNGEE. This CDR3 is CASSPRTEDTIYF. The CDR3 DNA is TGTGCCAGCAGCCCCCGGACTGAGGACACCATATATTTT.

J is TRBJ2-3 and V is TRBV19; D is unclear. This CDR3 region has 13 residues. Trimming shortened V by 7 bases and J by 0 bases, and 8 bases separated the two germline ends. Germline lookup yields CDR1 LNHDA and CDR2 SQIVND (reference sequence). CDR3 nucleotides: TGTGCCAGTAAAGGGTCTAGCACAGATACGCAGTATTTT. It yields the protein CASKGSSTDTQYF.

This rearrangement joins TRBV5-1 to TRBJ2-2; D is possibly TRBD1 (6 bases). The CDR3 runs 13 residues. The germline gives CDR1 SGHRS, CDR2 YFSETQ. The V gene lost 0 bases and the J gene lost 7 bases, with 7 bases spanning the gap. In nucleotides, the CDR3 is TGCGCCAGCAGCTTGGAGGGGGTCGGGGAGCTGTTTTTT. Protein: CASSLEGVGELFF.

V and J are TRBV7-9 and TRBJ2-1; no firm D call. Germline loops: CDR1 SEHNR, CDR2 FQNEAQ (reference sequence). The CDR3 has 13 amino acids. Trimming pared 0 bases from V and 7 bases from J, leaving 7 bases between. The CDR3 DNA follows: TGTGCCAGCAGCTTAGCGTTGGGGAATGAGCAGTTCTTC. Amino acid sequence: CASSLALGNEQFF.

This clone was detected only once. The chain carries TRBV5-4 and TRBJ2-5, with 9 bases lining up with TRBD2. The CDR3 spans 15 residues. V dropped 4 bases and J dropped 5; count of bases not matched to a gene: 9. Germline CDR1 and CDR2: SGHNT and YYREEE (reference sequence). CDR3 nucleotide sequence: TGTGCCAGCAGCCGCGGTAGCGGGAGAGGGGAGACCCAGTACTTC. Its translation: CASSRGSGRGETQYF. Using reference TRBV5-4 and TRBJ2-5 for the parts outside the CDR3, the full variable domain is ETGVTQSPTHLIKTRGQQVTLRCSSQSGHNTVSWYQQALGQGPQFIFQYYREEENGRGNFPPRFSGLQFPNYSSELNVNALELDDSALYLCASSRGSGRGETQYFGPGTRLLVL.

V gene TRBV11-2 combines with J gene TRBJ2-1, with 11 bases identical to TRBD1. The CDR3 loop spans 16 amino acids. J lost 7 bases, V lost 4 bases, and 9 bases had no gene match. Germline V gene data show CDR1 as SGHAT and CDR2 as FQNNGV. CDR3 loop: CASSYGQGALENEQFF. CDR3 sequence (DNA): TGTGCCAGCAGCTACGGACAGGGGGCCCTTGAGAATGAGCAGTTCTTC.

V and J are TRBV5-6 and TRBJ1-4, with D possibly being TRBD1 (6 bases). The CDR3 sequence is 16 residues long. V shed 4 bases and J shed 7 bases, with 20 bases lying between them. From germline, CDR1 is SGHDT and CDR2 YYEEEE. CDR3 in amino acids: CASSPGWGLDIEKLFF. In nucleotides, the CDR3 is TGTGCCAGCAGCCCGGGTTGGGGGCTAGATATTGAAAAACTGTTTTTT.

The rearrangement links TRBV2 to TRBJ1-2; the D is unclear. V shed 6 bases and J shed 4 bases, with 21 bases lying between them. This CDR3 has 16 amino acids. In germline, CDR1 is SNHLY, CDR2 FYNNEI. CDR3 in DNA: TGTGCCAGCAGGTTGGGAGCGGGGAATTCGGGCTATGGCTACACCTTC. This sequence encodes CASRLGAGNSGYGYTF.

The rearrangement links TRBV11-2 to TRBJ2-1, with TRBD2 matching 9 bases. CDR1 SGHAT and CDR2 FQNNGV come from the germline V gene. The V gene end was trimmed by 0 bases and the J gene end by 5 bases; junction bases not matched to a gene: 17. CDR3 length equals 20 residues. The CDR3 reads CASSLEMLTEWTSVHNEQFF. The CDR3 nucleotides are TGTGCCAGCAGCTTAGAAATGTTGACCGAATGGACTAGCGTCCACAATGAGCAGTTCTTC.

This rearrangement joins TRBV2 to TRBJ1-3, with TRBD1 identical over 7 bases. The CDR3 length is 13 residues. CDR1 SNHLY and CDR2 FYNNEI come from the germline V gene. Trimming at V came to 6 bases and at J to 2 bases, leaving 1 base not matched to a gene. The CDR3 DNA sequence: TGTGCCAGCAGCGGGACAGCTGGAAACACCATATATTTT. Its protein product is CASSGTAGNTIYF.

V is TRBV30 and J is TRBJ2-3, with D unresolved. V lost 4 bases and J lost 6, with 8 bases in between. In germline, CDR1 is GTSNPN, CDR2 SVGIG (reference sequence). CDR3 length: 11 residues. CDR3 coding DNA: TGTGCCTGGACTGCAAGCGATACGCAGTATTTT. Translation: CAWTASDTQYF.

This clone was observed once. This chain joins TRBV5-8 and TRBJ2-1, with a possible D match to TRBD2 (6 bases). The germline V gene has CDR1 SGHTS and CDR2 YDEGEE. The CDR3 spans 14 residues. Trimming removed 0 bases from V and 8 bases from J, with 12 bases in between. CDR3 amino acids: CASSLVGGSYEQFF. CDR3 nucleotides: TGTGCCAGCAGCTTGGTGGGGGGTTCCTATGAGCAGTTCTTC.

V gene TRBV5-1 combines with J gene TRBJ2-3; TRBD1 matches 8 bases. Trimming at V came to 0 bases and at J to 5 bases, leaving 5 bases not matched to a gene. CDR1 is SGHRS and CDR2 is YFSETQ in the germline V gene. CDR3 size: 15 residues. This CDR3 is CASSLDAGGRDTQYF. The CDR3 DNA follows: TGCGCCAGCAGCTTGGATGCAGGGGGCAGAGATACGCAGTATTTT. The whole variable domain, filled in from reference TRBV5-1 and TRBJ2-3, reads KAGVTQTPRYLIKTRGQQVTLSCSPISGHRSVSWYQQTPGQGLQFLFEYFSETQRNKGNFPGRFSGRQFSNSRSEMNVSTLELGDSALYLCASSLDAGGRDTQYFGPGTRLTVL.

The chain couples TRBV18 to TRBJ1-1; the D is unclear. The V end was cut by 0 bases, the J end by 2 bases, with 10 bases between. The CDR3 covers 15 residues. Per the germline V gene, CDR1 is KGHSH and CDR2 is LQKENI. The CDR3 nucleotides are TGTGCCAGCTCACCACCGTTGGACGTTAACACTGAAGCTTTCTTT. Its protein product is CASSPPLDVNTEAFF.